Presented here are 9 T cell receptor beta chains from one specimen sequenced in a study of yellow fever vaccine responses in identical twins. TCRdb independently ran MiXCR on the RT-PCR reads; one entry per CDR3 protein. Of about 19,000 distinct CDR3 sequences in the sample, roughly 70% are singletons; the top ten hold 2% to 2.5%. The source material was T cells from blood (PBMCs), unsorted or a sorted subset (not recorded which), sampled before or after yellow fever vaccination (not recorded which). These receptors were collected from a woman aged 18 to 35 who received the yellow fever vaccine.

The chain carries TRBV5-5 and TRBJ2-5; D gene ambiguous. V gave up 4 bases and J gave up 5 bases, with 18 bases separating them. The CDR3 loop spans 15 amino acids. Germline V gene data show CDR1 as SGHKS and CDR2 as YYEKEE (reference sequence). The CDR3 nucleotides read TGTGCCAGCAGCCGATCCCGGGCGCGATGGGAGACCCAGTACTTC. As protein: CASSRSRARWETQYF.

The rearrangement uses TRBV5-4 and TRBJ2-1; 8 nucleotides align to TRBD1. The CDR3 is 12 residues long. V shed 6 bases and J 9 bases; nucleotides not matched to a gene: 5. The germline CDR1 and CDR2 sequences are SGHNT and YYREEE (reference sequence). The CDR3 region is CASIQGDGEQFF. The CDR3 DNA sequence: TGTGCCAGCATACAGGGGGATGGTGAGCAGTTCTTC.

The chain combines TRBV23-1 with TRBJ2-1; D perhaps matches TRBD1 (5 bases). TRBV23-1 is an ORF, and what it does is uncertain. This CDR3 region has 13 residues. Deletions cut 8 bases from V and 6 bases from J, with 14 bases between. CDR3 nucleotide sequence: TGCGCCAGCTTGACAGCTGGGCTCAATGAGCAGTTCTTC. Amino acid sequence: CASLTAGLNEQFF.

J is TRBJ2-7 and V is TRBV20-1; no clear D. Germline CDR1 DFQATT, CDR2 SNEGSKA (reference sequence). V lost 0 bases, J lost 6 bases, and 24 bases lay in between. CDR3 length equals 17 residues. The CDR3 is CSARDPRRGYETAEQYF. CDR3 sequence (DNA): TGCAGTGCTAGAGATCCGAGACGCGGATATGAGACGGCCGAGCAGTACTTC.

The chain carries TRBV2 and TRBJ2-3; D remains ambiguous. The CDR3 consists of 12 residues. Per germline, CDR1 SNHLY and CDR2 FYNNEI. Trimming stripped 2 bases from V and 5 bases from J, with 5 bases between. The CDR3 region is CASSELGDTQYF. The CDR3 coding sequence is TGTGCCAGCAGTGAACTTGGAGATACGCAGTATTTT.

This chain links TRBV20-1 with TRBJ2-7, with TRBD2 identical over 8 bases. The CDR3 length is 14 residues. Per germline, CDR1 DFQATT and CDR2 SNEGSKA (reference sequence). The junction had 8 bases not matched to a gene; V was cut back by 5 bases and J by 2 bases. The CDR3 sequence is CSAGRLANPYEQYF. The CDR3 DNA is TGCAGTGCTGGGAGACTAGCGAACCCCTACGAGCAGTACTTC.

The V and J genes are TRBV7-9 and TRBJ1-1, with no clear D. Trimming left V 3 bases short and J 1 base short, with 12 bases between. Per germline, CDR1 SEHNR and CDR2 FQNEAQ (reference sequence). The length of the CDR3 is 15 residues. The CDR3 sequence is CASSLIAGANTEAFF. The CDR3 region has the DNA TGTGCCAGCAGCTTGATCGCCGGAGCGAACACTGAAGCTTTCTTT.

The chain is built from TRBV12-3 or TRBV12-4 and TRBJ1-2; no reliable D call. This CDR3 is 13 amino acids long. V dropped 2 bases and J dropped 8 bases, with 12 bases sitting between them. CDR3 in amino acids: CASSLTSSGGYTF. CDR3 bases: TGTGCCAGCAGTTTAACCTCCTCGGGGGGCTACACCTTC.

This clonotype appeared a few times. The chain has TRBV19 and TRBJ1-5, with a weak D call TRBD1 (5 bases). This CDR3 spans 13 amino acids. Germline CDR1 reads LNHDA; CDR2 reads SQIVND (reference sequence). Trimming pared 11 bases from V and 1 base from J, leaving 12 bases between. CDR3 DNA: TGTGCCGGTGGGGCGGAGAGCAATCAGCCCCAGCATTTT. Translation gives CAGGAESNQPQHF. Looking up the rest from reference TRBV19 and TRBJ1-5 gives the full variable domain: DGGITQSPKYLFRKEGQNVTLSCEQNLNHDAMYWYRQDPGQGLRLIYYSQIVNDFQKGDIAEGYSVSREKKESFPLTVTSAQKNPTAFYLCAGGAESNQPQHFGDGTRLSIL.